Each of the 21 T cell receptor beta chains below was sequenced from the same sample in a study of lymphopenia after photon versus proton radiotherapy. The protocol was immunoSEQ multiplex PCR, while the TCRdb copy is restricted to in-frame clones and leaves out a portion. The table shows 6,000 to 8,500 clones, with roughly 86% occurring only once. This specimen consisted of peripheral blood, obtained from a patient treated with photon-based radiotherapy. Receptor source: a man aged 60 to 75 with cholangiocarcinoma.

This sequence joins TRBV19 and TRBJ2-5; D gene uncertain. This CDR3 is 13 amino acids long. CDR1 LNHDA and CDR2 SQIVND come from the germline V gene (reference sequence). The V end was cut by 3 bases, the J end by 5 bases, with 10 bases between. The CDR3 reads CASSIGRAETQYF. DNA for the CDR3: TGTGCCAGTAGTATCGGTAGGGCGGAGACCCAGTACTTC. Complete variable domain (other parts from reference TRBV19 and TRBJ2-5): DGGITQSPKYLFRKEGQNVTLSCEQNLNHDAMYWYRQDPGQGLRLIYYSQIVNDFQKGDIAEGYSVSREKKESFPLTVTSAQKNPTAFYLCASSIGRAETQYFGPGTRLLVL.

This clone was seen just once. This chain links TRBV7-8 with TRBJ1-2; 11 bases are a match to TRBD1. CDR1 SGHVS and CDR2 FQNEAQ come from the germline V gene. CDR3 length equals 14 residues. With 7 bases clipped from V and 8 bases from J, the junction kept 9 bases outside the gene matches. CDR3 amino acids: CASNPSGQGGGYTF. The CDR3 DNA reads TGTGCCAGCAACCCCTCGGGACAGGGGGGCGGCTACACCTTC.

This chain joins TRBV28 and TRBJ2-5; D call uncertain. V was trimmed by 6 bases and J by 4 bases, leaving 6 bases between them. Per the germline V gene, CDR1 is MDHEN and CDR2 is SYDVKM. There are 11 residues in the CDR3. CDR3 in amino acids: CASRKTETQYF. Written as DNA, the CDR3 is TGTGCCAGCAGAAAAACAGAGACCCAGTACTTC.

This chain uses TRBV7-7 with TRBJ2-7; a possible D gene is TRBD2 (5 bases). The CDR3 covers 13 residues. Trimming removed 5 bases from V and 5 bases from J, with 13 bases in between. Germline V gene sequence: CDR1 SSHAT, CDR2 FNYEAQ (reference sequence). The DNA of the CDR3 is TGTGCCAGCAGCCTTTCCGGAGGTGACGAGCAGTACTTC. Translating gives CASSLSGGDEQYF.

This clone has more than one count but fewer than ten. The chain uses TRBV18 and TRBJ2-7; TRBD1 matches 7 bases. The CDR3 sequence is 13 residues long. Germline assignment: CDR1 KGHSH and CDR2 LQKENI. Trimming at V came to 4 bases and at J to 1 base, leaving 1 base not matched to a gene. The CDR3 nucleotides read TGTGCCAGCTCACAGGGACAGTCCTACGAGCAGTACTTC. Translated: CASSQGQSYEQYF. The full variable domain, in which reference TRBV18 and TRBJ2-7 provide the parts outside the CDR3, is NAGVMQNPRHLVRRRGQEARLRCSPMKGHSHVYWYRQLPEEGLKFMVYLQKENIIDESGMPKERFSAEFPKEGPSILRIQQVVRGDSAAYFCASSQGQSYEQYFGPGTRLTVT.

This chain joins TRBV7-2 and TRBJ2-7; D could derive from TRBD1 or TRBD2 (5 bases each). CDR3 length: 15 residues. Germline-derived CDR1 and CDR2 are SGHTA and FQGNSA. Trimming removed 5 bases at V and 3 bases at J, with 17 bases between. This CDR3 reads CASSLDGTSYYEQYF. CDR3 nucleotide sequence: TGTGCCAGCAGCCTTGACGGGACCTCCTACTACGAGCAGTACTTC.

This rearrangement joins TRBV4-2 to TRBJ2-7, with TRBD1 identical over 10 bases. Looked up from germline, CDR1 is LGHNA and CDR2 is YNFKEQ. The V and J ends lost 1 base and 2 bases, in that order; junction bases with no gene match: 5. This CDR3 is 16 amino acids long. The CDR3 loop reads CASSQVGGTGAYEQYF. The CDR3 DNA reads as TGTGCCAGCAGCCAAGTCGGGGGGACAGGGGCCTACGAGCAGTACTTC.

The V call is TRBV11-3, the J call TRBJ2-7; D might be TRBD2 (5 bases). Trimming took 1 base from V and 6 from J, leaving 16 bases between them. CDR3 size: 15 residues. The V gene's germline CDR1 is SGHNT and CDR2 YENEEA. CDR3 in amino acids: CASSLALIYGSEQYF. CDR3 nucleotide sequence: TGTGCCAGCAGCTTAGCCTTAATCTATGGGAGCGAGCAGTACTTC.

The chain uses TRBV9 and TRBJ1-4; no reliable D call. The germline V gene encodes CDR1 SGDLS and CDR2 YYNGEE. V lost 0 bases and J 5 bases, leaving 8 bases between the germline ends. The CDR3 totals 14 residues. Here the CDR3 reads CASSVDGQNEKLFF. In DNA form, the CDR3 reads TGTGCCAGCAGCGTAGATGGCCAAAATGAAAAACTGTTTTTT. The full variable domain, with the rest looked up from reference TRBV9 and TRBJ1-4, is DSGVTQTPKHLITATGQRVTLRCSPRSGDLSVYWYQQSLDQGLQFLIQYYNGEERAKGNILERFSAQQFPDLHSELNLSSLELGDSALYFCASSVDGQNEKLFFGSGTQLSVL.

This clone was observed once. In nucleotides, the CDR3 is TGTGCCAGCAGTTCTAACAGGGATGGCGAGCCCCAGCATTTT. Protein sequence: CASSSNRDGEPQHF. The chain has TRBV2 and TRBJ1-5; a weak D match, TRBD1 (6 bases). Germline V gene lookup returns CDR1 SNHLY and CDR2 FYNNEI. Trimming cost V 5 bases and J 8 bases, with 16 bases left between them. CDR3 length: 14 residues.

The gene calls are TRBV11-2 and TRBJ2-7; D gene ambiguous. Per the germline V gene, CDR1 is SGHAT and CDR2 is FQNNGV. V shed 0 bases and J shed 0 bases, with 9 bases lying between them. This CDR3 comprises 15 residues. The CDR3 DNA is TGTGCCAGCAGCTTAGAGGACCGGAGCTCCTACGAGCAGTACTTC. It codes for CASSLEDRSSYEQYF.

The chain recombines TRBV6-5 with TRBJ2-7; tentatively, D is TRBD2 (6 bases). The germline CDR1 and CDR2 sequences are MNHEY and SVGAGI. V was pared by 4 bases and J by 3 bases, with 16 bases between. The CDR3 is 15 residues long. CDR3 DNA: TGTGCCAGCAGTTCTGGGGTTGGGGGGAGCTACGAGCAGTACTTC. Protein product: CASSSGVGGSYEQYF.

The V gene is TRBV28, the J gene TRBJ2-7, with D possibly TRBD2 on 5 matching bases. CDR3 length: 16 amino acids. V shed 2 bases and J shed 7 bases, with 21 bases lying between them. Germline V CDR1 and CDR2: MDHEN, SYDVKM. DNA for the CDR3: TGTGCCAGCAGTTTAGTGGTAAGGACTTCCCGGCGAGAGCAGTACTTC. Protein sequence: CASSLVVRTSRREQYF. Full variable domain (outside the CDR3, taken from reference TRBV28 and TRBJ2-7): DVKVTQSSRYLVKRTGEKVFLECVQDMDHENMFWYRQDPGLGLRLIYFSYDVKMKEKGDIPEGYSVSREKKERFSLILESASTNQTSMYLCASSLVVRTSRREQYFGPGTRLTVT.

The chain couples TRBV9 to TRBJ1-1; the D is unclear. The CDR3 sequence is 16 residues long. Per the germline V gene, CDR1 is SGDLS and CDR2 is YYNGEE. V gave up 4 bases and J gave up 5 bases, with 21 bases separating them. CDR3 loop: CASSPSIAPGRTEAFF. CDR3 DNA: TGTGCCAGCAGCCCTAGTATCGCACCCGGCAGAACTGAAGCTTTCTTT.

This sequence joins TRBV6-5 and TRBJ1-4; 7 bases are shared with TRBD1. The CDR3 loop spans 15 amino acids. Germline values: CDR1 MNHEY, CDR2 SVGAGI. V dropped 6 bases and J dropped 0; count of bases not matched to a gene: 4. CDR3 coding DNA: TGTGCCAGCAGAATGACAGGGTCAACTAATGAAAAACTGTTTTTT. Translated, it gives CASRMTGSTNEKLFF.

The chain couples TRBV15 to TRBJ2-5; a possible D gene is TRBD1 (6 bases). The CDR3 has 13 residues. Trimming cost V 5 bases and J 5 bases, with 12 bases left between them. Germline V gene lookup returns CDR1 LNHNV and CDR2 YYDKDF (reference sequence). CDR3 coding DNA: TGTGCCACCAGCCAGGGACACCGGGAGACCCAGTACTTC. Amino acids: CATSQGHRETQYF.

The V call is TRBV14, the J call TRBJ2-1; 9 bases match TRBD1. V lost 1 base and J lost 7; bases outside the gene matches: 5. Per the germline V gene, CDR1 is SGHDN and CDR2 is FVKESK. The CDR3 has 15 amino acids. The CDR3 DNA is TGTGCCAGCAGCCAAGGACAGGGGGGACCTAATGAGCAGTTCTTC. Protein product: CASSQGQGGPNEQFF.

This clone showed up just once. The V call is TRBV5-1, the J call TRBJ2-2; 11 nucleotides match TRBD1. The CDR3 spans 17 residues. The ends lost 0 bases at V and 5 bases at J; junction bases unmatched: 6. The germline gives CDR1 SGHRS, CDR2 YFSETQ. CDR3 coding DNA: TGCGCCAGCAGCTTGGCCCCGGGGACAGGGGGGACCGGGGAGCTGTTTTTT. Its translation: CASSLAPGTGGTGELFF.

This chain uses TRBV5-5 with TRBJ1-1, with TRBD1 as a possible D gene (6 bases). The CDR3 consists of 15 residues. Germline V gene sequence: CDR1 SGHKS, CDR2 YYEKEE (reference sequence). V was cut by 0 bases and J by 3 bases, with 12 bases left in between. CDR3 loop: CASSLGTERDTEAFF. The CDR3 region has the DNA TGTGCCAGCAGCTTGGGGACAGAGAGGGACACTGAAGCTTTCTTT.

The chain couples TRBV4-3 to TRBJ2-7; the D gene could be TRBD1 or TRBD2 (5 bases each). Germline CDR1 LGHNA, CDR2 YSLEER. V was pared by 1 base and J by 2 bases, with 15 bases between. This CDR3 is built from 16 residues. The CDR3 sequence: CASSQGRRGVAYEQYF. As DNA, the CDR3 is TGCGCCAGCAGCCAAGGACGAAGAGGGGTTGCCTACGAGCAGTACTTC.

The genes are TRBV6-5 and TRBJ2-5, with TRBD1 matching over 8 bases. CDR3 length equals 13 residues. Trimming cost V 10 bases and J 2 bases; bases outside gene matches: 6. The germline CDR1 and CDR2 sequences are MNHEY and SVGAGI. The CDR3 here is CATRGPLQETQYF. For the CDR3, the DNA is TGTGCCACCAGGGGGCCCCTACAAGAGACCCAGTACTTC.